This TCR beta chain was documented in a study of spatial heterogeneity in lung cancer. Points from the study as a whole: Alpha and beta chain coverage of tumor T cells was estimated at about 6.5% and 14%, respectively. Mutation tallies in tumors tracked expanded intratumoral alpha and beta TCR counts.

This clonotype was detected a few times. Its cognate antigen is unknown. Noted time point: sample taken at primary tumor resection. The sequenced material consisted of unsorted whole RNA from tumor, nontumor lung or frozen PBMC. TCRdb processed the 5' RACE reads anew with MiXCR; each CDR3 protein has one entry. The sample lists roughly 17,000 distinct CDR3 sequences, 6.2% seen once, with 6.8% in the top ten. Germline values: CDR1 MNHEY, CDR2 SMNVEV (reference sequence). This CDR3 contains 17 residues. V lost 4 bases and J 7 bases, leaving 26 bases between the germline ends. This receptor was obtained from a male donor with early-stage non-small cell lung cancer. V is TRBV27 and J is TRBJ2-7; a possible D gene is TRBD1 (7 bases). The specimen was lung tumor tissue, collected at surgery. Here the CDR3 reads CASSSVRQGLGGREQYF. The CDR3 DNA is TGTGCCAGCAGTTCTGTCCGACAGGGTCTGGGGGGTAGGGAGCAGTACTTC.